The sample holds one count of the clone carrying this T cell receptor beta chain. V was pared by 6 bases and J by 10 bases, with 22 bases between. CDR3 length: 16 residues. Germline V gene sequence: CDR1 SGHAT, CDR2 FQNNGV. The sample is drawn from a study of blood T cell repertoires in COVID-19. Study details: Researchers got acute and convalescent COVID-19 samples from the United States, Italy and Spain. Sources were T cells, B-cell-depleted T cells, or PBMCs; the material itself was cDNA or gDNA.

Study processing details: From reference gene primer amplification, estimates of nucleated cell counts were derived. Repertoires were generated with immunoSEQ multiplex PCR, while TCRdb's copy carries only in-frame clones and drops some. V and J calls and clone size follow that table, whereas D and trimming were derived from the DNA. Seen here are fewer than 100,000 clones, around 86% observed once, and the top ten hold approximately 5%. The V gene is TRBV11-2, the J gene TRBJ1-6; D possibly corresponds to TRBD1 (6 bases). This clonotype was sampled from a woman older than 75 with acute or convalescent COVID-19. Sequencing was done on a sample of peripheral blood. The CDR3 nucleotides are TGTGCCAGCAGGAAGGCATTAGAGACAGGACGGTCACCCCTCCACTTT. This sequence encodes CASRKALETGRSPLHF.